Below, 32 T cell receptor beta chains from the same sample are listed, as sequenced in a study of technical replicates of blood from four donors (dated by TCRdb to the late 2010s). Receptor libraries were prepared by the immunoSEQ multiplex PCR assay. The clones in this table, taken by TCRdb from immuneACCESS, are in-frame only. Not every clone is retained; where verified, under half of the shortfall comes from an unresolved V gene, and the cause of the rest is unknown. Recorded for this sample are 50,000 to 55,000 clones; roughly 86% of them occurred a single time. The ten largest clones add up to roughly 5.8% of the sample. Sequenced input: PBMCs. These receptors originate from a human donor in good health. Some clones in this sample may be carry-over from other donors' samples.

CDR3 nucleotide sequence: TGTGCCAGCAGGGGGTCAGGGCTGGGAGAAAAACTGTTTTTT. Encoded protein: CASRGSGLGEKLFF. This chain joins TRBV27 and TRBJ1-4, with a weak D call TRBD1 (5 bases). CDR1 is MNHEY and CDR2 is SMNVEV in the germline V gene (reference sequence). This CDR3 comprises 14 residues. V dropped 6 bases and J dropped 8 bases, with 16 bases sitting between them. Together with reference TRBV27 and TRBJ1-4, the CDR3 gives the full variable domain: EAQVTQNPRYLITVTGKKLTVTCSQNMNHEYMSWYRQDPGLGLRQIYYSMNVEVTDKGDVPEGYKVSRKEKRNFPLILESPSPNQTSLYFCASRGSGLGEKLFFGSGTQLSVL.

This rearrangement joins TRBV23-1 to TRBJ2-7, with D perhaps matching TRBD1 (6 bases). TRBV23-1 is annotated as an ORF whose role is uncertain. This CDR3 is built from 16 residues. With 1 base removed from V and 7 bases from J, the gap between germline ends came to 20 bases. CDR3: CASSQFCWGRGREQYF. DNA for the CDR3: TGCGCCAGCAGTCAATTTTGTTGGGGCAGGGGAAGGGAGCAGTACTTC.

This clone was observed a few times. The chain recombines TRBV11-3 with TRBJ2-5; possible D gene TRBD2, 6 bases. CDR1 is SGHNT, CDR2 YENEEA, per germline. V was clipped by 5 bases and J by 4 bases, with 14 bases between them. This CDR3 comprises 14 residues. This CDR3 is CASSLYGGSETQYF. CDR3 DNA: TGTGCCAGCAGCCTATATGGGGGGTCAGAGACCCAGTACTTC.

The rearrangement uses TRBV7-2 and TRBJ1-5; no clear D gene. Germline V lookup: CDR1 SGHTA, CDR2 FQGNSA. Trimming took 5 bases from V and 7 from J, leaving 24 bases between them. The CDR3 is 17 amino acids. The CDR3 DNA sequence: TGTGCCAGCAGCCGAACGCCTTTAAGGGAGGCATGGCAGCCCCAGCATTTT. Encoded protein: CASSRTPLREAWQPQHF.

The CDR3 DNA sequence: TGTGCCAGCAGCAGAGTGACCGGGACAGGGGGCACTGAAGCTTTCTTT. Amino acids: CASSRVTGTGGTEAFF. The chain is built from TRBV13 and TRBJ1-1, with TRBD1 identical over 11 bases. Unmatched junction bases numbered 9, after V lost 5 bases and J lost 4 bases. Germline loops: CDR1 PRHDT, CDR2 FYEKMQ (reference sequence). The CDR3 runs to 16 residues.

The rearrangement links TRBV30 to TRBJ1-5; D might be TRBD1 (6 bases). The CDR3 loop spans 13 amino acids. Trimming shortened V by 0 bases and J by 5 bases, and 8 bases separated the two germline ends. In germline, CDR1 is GTSNPN, CDR2 SVGIG (reference sequence). CDR3 region: CAWSVQGDQPQHF. Written as DNA, the CDR3 is TGTGCCTGGAGTGTACAGGGAGATCAGCCCCAGCATTTT.

The CDR3 nucleotides are TGTGCCAGCAGCTTAAGCCCTAGCGGCGGCGCAGAGCAGTACTTC. Its protein is CASSLSPSGGAEQYF. The chain joins TRBV11-3 to TRBJ2-7, with TRBD2 identical over 7 bases. The CDR3 length is 15 residues. CDR1 is SGHNT and CDR2 is YENEEA in the germline V gene. The ends lost 2 bases at V and 7 bases at J; junction bases unmatched: 11.

The gene calls are TRBV7-8 and TRBJ2-2; TRBD1 aligns across 10 bases. The germline CDR1 and CDR2 sequences are SGHVS and FQNEAQ. V was clipped by 6 bases and J by 8 bases; unmatched bases: 9. The CDR3 runs 15 residues. In nucleotides, the CDR3 is TGTGCCAGCAGTATCCGCGACAGGGGGCCTGGGGAGCTGTTTTTT. It codes for CASSIRDRGPGELFF.

This clone was counted a few times. The V gene is TRBV5-4, the J gene TRBJ2-7; 8 nucleotides agree with TRBD2. This CDR3 spans 14 amino acids. The germline V gene has CDR1 SGHNT and CDR2 YYREEE (reference sequence). Trimming removed 4 bases from V and 5 bases from J; junction bases left unmatched: 8. The CDR3 DNA follows: TGTGCCAGCAGCGACCGGGGGGGCGAGCACGAGCAGTACTTC. It codes for CASSDRGGEHEQYF.

This rearrangement joins TRBV21-1 to TRBJ2-7; TRBD2 is the table's D call and was not checked against the DNA. TRBV21-1 is annotated as a pseudogene. The CDR3 is 16 residues long. The CDR3 DNA follows: TGTGCCAGCAGAATCCTTCCCGGGGGGGTCCCCTACGAGCAGTACTTC. It translates to CASRILPGGVPYEQYF.

The chain is built from TRBV4-1 and TRBJ2-7; D is unclear. Trimming removed 0 bases from V and 3 bases from J, with 12 bases in between. Per germline, CDR1 MGHRA and CDR2 YSYEKL. This CDR3 is built from 15 residues. CDR3 nucleotides: TGCGCCAGCAGCCAAGAGATGCTGGCTCGCTACGAGCAGTACTTC. This sequence encodes CASSQEMLARYEQYF.

This rearrangement joins TRBV10-3 to TRBJ2-3; D gene ambiguous. Germline V gene sequence: CDR1 ENHRY, CDR2 SYGVKD. The V end was cut by 10 bases, the J end by 1 base, with 12 bases between. This CDR3 region has 13 residues. The CDR3 here is CATQLVGTDTQYF. The CDR3 DNA reads as TGTGCCACCCAGTTGGTTGGCACAGATACGCAGTATTTT.

V usage is TRBV6-1 and J usage is TRBJ2-5, with unresolved D. Trimming pared 6 bases from V and 5 bases from J, leaving 10 bases between. The CDR3 contains 12 residues. Germline V CDR1 and CDR2: MNHNS, SASEGT. The CDR3, as DNA: TGTGCCAGCAGGGCTCCCTCGGAGACCCAGTACTTC. Encoded protein: CASRAPSETQYF.

The gene calls are TRBV2 and TRBJ2-5; 9 nucleotides line up with TRBD1. Germline values: CDR1 SNHLY, CDR2 FYNNEI. V lost 6 bases, J lost 10 bases, and 3 bases stayed unmatched. The CDR3 runs 11 residues. CDR3 region: CASRRTGDQYF. The CDR3 coding sequence is TGTGCCAGCAGGCGGACAGGGGACCAGTACTTC.

The gene calls are TRBV9 and TRBJ2-5; 9 bases are a match to TRBD2. V gave up 2 bases and J gave up 3 bases; unmatched junction bases: 5. The CDR3 is 15 residues long. Germline V CDR1 and CDR2: SGDLS, YYNGEE. DNA for the CDR3: TGTGCCAGCAGCGTCGGACTAGCGATAAAAGAGACCCAGTACTTC. Residues: CASSVGLAIKETQYF.

This chain links TRBV5-3 with TRBJ2-7; tentative D call: TRBD2 (5 bases). TRBV5-3 is an ORF; its function is uncertain. This CDR3 comprises 14 residues. Between the trimmed V and J ends, which lost 3 bases and 5 bases, there was a span of 15 bases. CDR3 DNA sequence: TGTGCCAGAAGCTGTGCCCGCGGGCGGGACGAGCAGTACTTC. It specifies CARSCARGRDEQYF.

V and J are TRBV10-3 and TRBJ1-5, with D perhaps TRBD1 (5 bases). Germline V CDR1 and CDR2: ENHRY, SYGVKD. V gave up 0 bases and J gave up 7 bases, with 10 bases separating them. This CDR3 comprises 14 residues. CDR3: CAISESGPEQPQHF. CDR3 nucleotide sequence: TGTGCCATCAGTGAGTCGGGGCCTGAACAGCCCCAGCATTTT.

This chain joins TRBV4-3 and TRBJ2-3; 8 nucleotides agree with TRBD2. The germline V gene has CDR1 LGHNA and CDR2 YSLEER. The CDR3 covers 17 residues. The trim removed 0 bases at V and 3 bases at J, leaving 8 bases unmatched. The CDR3 nucleotides read TGCGCCAGCAGCCAAGATGTCGCGGGAGGTCGGACAGATACGCAGTATTTT. Translated, it gives CASSQDVAGGRTDTQYF.

The rearrangement uses TRBV6-5 and TRBJ2-7; tentatively, D is TRBD1 (5 bases). Looked up from germline, CDR1 is MNHEY and CDR2 is SVGAGI. V was trimmed by 2 bases and J by 2 bases, leaving 13 bases between them. This CDR3 has 15 residues. The CDR3 nucleotides read TGTGCCAGCAGTTACGATTCCCAGGGCGCCTACGAGCAGTACTTC. Translation: CASSYDSQGAYEQYF.

The rearrangement uses TRBV7-2 and TRBJ2-1, with 10 bases that match TRBD2. This CDR3 comprises 15 residues. Trimming at V came to 8 bases and at J to 4 bases, leaving 8 bases not matched to a gene. The germline V gene encodes CDR1 SGHTA and CDR2 FQGNSA. The CDR3: CASGKAGGPYNEQFF. The CDR3 DNA reads as TGTGCCAGCGGAAAAGCGGGAGGGCCGTACAATGAGCAGTTCTTC.

The chain couples TRBV29-1 to TRBJ1-2; the match to TRBD1 covers 7 bases. Unmatched junction bases numbered 16, after V lost 6 bases and J lost 6 bases. This CDR3 contains 15 residues. CDR1 is SQVTM, CDR2 ANQGSEA, per germline. The CDR3 is CSVESPQGSRNGYTF. The CDR3 coding sequence is TGCAGCGTAGAATCACCACAGGGGTCTCGAAATGGCTACACCTTC.

The V call is TRBV6-5, the J call TRBJ1-1; 7 bases are shared with TRBD1. The CDR3 runs to 15 residues. Trimming at V came to 2 bases and at J to 4 bases, leaving 7 bases not matched to a gene. Germline V CDR1 and CDR2: MNHEY, SVGAGI. The CDR3 bases are TGTGCCAGCAGTTACAGCCCCAGGGGGAGCACTGAAGCTTTCTTT. It is translated as CASSYSPRGSTEAFF.

The chain recombines TRBV29-1 with TRBJ1-2; 7 nucleotides match TRBD1. V trimming: 5 bases; J trimming: 4 bases; junction bases outside the gene matches: 7. CDR3 size: 13 residues. Germline loops: CDR1 SQVTM, CDR2 ANQGSEA. In DNA form, the CDR3 reads TGCAGCGTTTCCTACAGGGGCCGCTATGGCTACACCTTC. Residues: CSVSYRGRYGYTF.

The chain carries TRBV5-4 and TRBJ2-2; D remains ambiguous. Germline CDR1 SGHNT, CDR2 YYREEE (reference sequence). The CDR3 is 14 residues long. V was cut by 2 bases and J by 1 base, with 6 bases left in between. The CDR3 DNA sequence: TGTGCCAGCAGCTTAAAACAGAACACCGGGGAGCTGTTTTTT. Its protein product is CASSLKQNTGELFF.

The genes are TRBV18 and TRBJ1-5; 7 bases match TRBD1. CDR1 and CDR2 (germline): KGHSH, LQKENI. The CDR3 is made up of 16 amino acids. J lost 6 bases, V lost 3 bases, and 11 bases had no gene match. The CDR3 region is CASSPREAGGSQPQHF. The CDR3 DNA reads TGTGCCAGCTCACCGCGTGAGGCAGGGGGTAGTCAGCCCCAGCATTTT.

The rearrangement uses TRBV19 and TRBJ1-5, with 8 bases identical to TRBD1. Unmatched junction bases numbered 14, after V lost 6 bases and J lost 1 base. CDR1 and CDR2 (germline): LNHDA, SQIVND (reference sequence). The CDR3 length is 18 residues. Here the CDR3 DNA reads TGTGCCAGTAGCCCTCCGGGACAGGCCACAAGGAGCAATCAGCCCCAGCATTTT. It is translated as CASSPPGQATRSNQPQHF.

The V gene is TRBV6-6, the J gene TRBJ1-2; 7 nucleotides match TRBD1. Germline V lookup: CDR1 MNHNY, CDR2 SVGAGI (reference sequence). The J segment lost 5 bases and the V segment lost 5 bases, leaving 8 bases of the junction unmatched. The length of the CDR3 is 14 residues. The CDR3 DNA sequence: TGTGCCAGCAGTGATGCCGGGACAGCGTATGGCTACACCTTC. Translated: CASSDAGTAYGYTF.

The V gene is TRBV30, the J gene TRBJ1-1; no clear D. Trimming removed 0 bases from V and 0 bases from J, with 11 bases in between. This CDR3 spans 15 amino acids. Germline CDR1 GTSNPN, CDR2 SVGIG (reference sequence). The CDR3 here is CAWSVGEHMNTEAFF. CDR3 bases: TGTGCCTGGAGTGTTGGGGAGCACATGAACACTGAAGCTTTCTTT. The full variable domain, its missing parts supplied by reference TRBV30 and TRBJ1-1, is SQTIHQWPATLVQPVGSPLSLECTVEGTSNPNLYWYRQAAGRGLQLLFYSVGIGQISSEVPQNLSASRPQDRQFILSSKKLLLSDSGFYLCAWSVGEHMNTEAFFGQGTRLTVV.

This clone was observed many times. CDR3 nucleotide sequence: TGTGCCAGCAGTTTAATGGGGGGACCCACAGATACGCAGTATTTT. Its translation: CASSLMGGPTDTQYF. The chain links TRBV27 to TRBJ2-3; a weak D match, TRBD2 (6 bases). Germline CDR1 is MNHEY and CDR2 is SMNVEV (reference sequence). This CDR3 is 15 amino acids long. The V end lost 2 bases, the J end lost 2 bases, and 11 bases lay between the germline ends.

The rearrangement links TRBV18 to TRBJ2-2; TRBD1 matches at 11 bases. The germline V gene has CDR1 KGHSH and CDR2 LQKENI. Trimming took 5 bases from V and 0 from J; bases not matched to a gene: 11. This CDR3 contains 19 residues. CDR3 sequence reads: CASSIQPPGQGANTGELFF. DNA of the CDR3: TGTGCCAGCTCAATCCAACCGCCGGGACAGGGGGCGAACACCGGGGAGCTGTTTTTT. The whole variable domain, filled in from reference TRBV18 and TRBJ2-2, reads NAGVMQNPRHLVRRRGQEARLRCSPMKGHSHVYWYRQLPEEGLKFMVYLQKENIIDESGMPKERFSAEFPKEGPSILRIQQVVRGDSAAYFCASSIQPPGQGANTGELFFGEGSRLTVL.

The V gene is TRBV4-1, the J gene TRBJ2-7, with 9 bases that match TRBD1. This CDR3 comprises 15 residues. V lost 4 bases, J lost 6 bases, and 10 bases stayed unmatched. Germline values: CDR1 MGHRA, CDR2 YSYEKL. CDR3 in DNA: TGCGCCAGCAGCCTATCCGGGACAGGGCCCTTCGAGCAGTACTTC. Protein product: CASSLSGTGPFEQYF.

The chain joins TRBV7-3 to TRBJ2-5; 13 bases are a match to TRBD2. The CDR3 is 17 residues long. Losses at the gene ends were 3 bases for V and 9 bases for J; bases not matched to a gene: 13. Germline assignment: CDR1 SGHTA and CDR2 FQGTGA. The CDR3 spells CASSFLGTSGTGGAQYF. DNA of the CDR3: TGTGCCAGCAGCTTCCTCGGGACTAGCGGGACAGGGGGGGCCCAGTACTTC.